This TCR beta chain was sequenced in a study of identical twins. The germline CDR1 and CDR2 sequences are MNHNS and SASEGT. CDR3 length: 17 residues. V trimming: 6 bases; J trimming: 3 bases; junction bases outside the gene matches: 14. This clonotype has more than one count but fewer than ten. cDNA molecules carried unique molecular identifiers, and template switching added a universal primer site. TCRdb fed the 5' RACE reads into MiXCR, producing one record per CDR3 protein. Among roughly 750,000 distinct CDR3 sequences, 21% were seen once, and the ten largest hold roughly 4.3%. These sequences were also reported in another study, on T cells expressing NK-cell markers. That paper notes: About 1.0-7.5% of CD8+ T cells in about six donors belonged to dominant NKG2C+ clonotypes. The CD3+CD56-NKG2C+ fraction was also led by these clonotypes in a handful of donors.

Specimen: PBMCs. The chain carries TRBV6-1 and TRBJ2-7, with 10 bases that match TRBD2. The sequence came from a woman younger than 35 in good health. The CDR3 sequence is CASSRSSGRSWGYEQYF. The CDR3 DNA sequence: TGTGCCAGCAGCCGATCTAGCGGGAGAAGCTGGGGCTACGAGCAGTACTTC.